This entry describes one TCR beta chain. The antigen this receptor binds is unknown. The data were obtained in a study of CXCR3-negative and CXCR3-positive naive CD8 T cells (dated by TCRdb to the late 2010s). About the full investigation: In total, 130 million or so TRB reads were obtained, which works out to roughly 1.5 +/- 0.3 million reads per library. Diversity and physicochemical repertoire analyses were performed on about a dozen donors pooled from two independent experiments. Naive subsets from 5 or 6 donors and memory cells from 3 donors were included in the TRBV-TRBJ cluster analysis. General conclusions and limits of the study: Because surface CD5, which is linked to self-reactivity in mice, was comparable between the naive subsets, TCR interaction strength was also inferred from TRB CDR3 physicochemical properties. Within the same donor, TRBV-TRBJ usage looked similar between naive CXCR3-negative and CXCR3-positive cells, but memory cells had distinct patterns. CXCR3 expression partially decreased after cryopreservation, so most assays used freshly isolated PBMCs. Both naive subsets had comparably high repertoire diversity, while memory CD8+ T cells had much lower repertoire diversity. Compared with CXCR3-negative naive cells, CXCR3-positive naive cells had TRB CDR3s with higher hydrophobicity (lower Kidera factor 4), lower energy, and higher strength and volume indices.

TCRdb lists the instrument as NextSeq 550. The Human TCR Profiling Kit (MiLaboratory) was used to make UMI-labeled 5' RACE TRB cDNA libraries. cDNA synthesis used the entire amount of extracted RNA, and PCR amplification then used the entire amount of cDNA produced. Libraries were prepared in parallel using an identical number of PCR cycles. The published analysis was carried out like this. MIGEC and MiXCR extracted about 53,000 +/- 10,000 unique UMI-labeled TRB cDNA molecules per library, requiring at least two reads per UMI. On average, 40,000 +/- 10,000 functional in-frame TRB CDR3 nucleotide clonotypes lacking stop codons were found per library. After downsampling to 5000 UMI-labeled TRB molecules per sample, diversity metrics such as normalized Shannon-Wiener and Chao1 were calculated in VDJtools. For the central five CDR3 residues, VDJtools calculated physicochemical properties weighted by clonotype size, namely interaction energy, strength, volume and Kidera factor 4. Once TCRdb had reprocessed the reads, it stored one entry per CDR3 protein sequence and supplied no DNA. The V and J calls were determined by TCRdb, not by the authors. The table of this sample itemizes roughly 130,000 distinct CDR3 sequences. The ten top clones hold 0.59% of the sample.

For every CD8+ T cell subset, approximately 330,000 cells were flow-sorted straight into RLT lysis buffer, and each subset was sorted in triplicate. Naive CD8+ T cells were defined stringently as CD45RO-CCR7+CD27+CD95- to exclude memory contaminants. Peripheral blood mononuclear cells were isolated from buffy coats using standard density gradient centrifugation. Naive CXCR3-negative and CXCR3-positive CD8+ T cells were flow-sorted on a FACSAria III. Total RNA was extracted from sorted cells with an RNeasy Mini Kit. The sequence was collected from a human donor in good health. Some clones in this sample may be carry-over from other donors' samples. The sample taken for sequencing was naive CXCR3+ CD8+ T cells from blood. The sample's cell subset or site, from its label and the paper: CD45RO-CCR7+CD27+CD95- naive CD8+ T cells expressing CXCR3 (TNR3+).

The CDR3: CASKAGIGYTF. The chain is encoded by TRBV6-2 or TRBV6-3 joined to TRBJ1-2. The CDR1 and CDR2 encoded by the germline V gene are MNHEY and SVGEGT. The CDR3 runs 11 residues from the cysteine to the phenylalanine. The protein alone is recorded here.